Below are 17 T cell receptor beta chains sequenced from a single sample in a study of T cell clonotyping in hematopoietic cell transplantation. Time point given: recipient sample about 28 days before transplant, after cytoreduction. TCRdb's table, derived via immunoSEQ multiplex PCR, lists solely in-frame clones and lacks some. Among 25,000 to 35,000 clones listed, 60% to 80% were seen once. The sequencing here drew on peripheral blood mononuclear cells, taken before stem cell transplant. All receptors come from a man aged 45-65 years with myelodysplastic syndrome. Some clones in this sample may be carry-over from other donors' samples.

The genes are TRBV6-5 and TRBJ1-5, with D possibly TRBD1 on 5 matching bases. With 6 bases removed from V and 3 bases from J, the gap between germline ends came to 12 bases. The CDR3 is 14 residues long. Germline-derived CDR1 and CDR2 are MNHEY and SVGAGI. The CDR3 is CASRGDGHNQPQHF. The CDR3 DNA reads TGTGCCAGCAGGGGGGACGGCCACAATCAGCCCCAGCATTTT.

The chain joins TRBV28 to TRBJ2-7, with D perhaps being TRBD1 or TRBD2 (5 bases each). Trimming took 6 bases from V and 9 from J, leaving 24 bases between them. The CDR3 extends over 15 amino acids. Germline V gene sequence: CDR1 MDHEN, CDR2 SYDVKM. The CDR3 protein is CASRPTGTDHGGQYF. The CDR3 nucleotides read TGTGCCAGCAGGCCCACCGGGACCGACCACGGAGGGCAGTACTTC.

The chain recombines TRBV7-2 with TRBJ2-1, with 8 bases fitting TRBD2. This CDR3 spans 15 amino acids. V dropped 5 bases and J dropped 5; count of bases not matched to a gene: 8. The germline CDR1 and CDR2 sequences are SGHTA and FQGNSA. The CDR3 here is CASSLVAGGHNEQFF. In DNA form, the CDR3 reads TGTGCCAGCAGCCTCGTTGCGGGAGGTCACAATGAGCAGTTCTTC.

This clone has a handful of counts. The rearrangement links TRBV27 to TRBJ1-1; TRBD1 agrees at 8 bases. The germline V gene encodes CDR1 MNHEY and CDR2 SMNVEV (reference sequence). With 4 bases clipped from V and 1 base from J, the junction kept 5 bases outside the gene matches. This CDR3 is built from 15 residues. In nucleotides, the CDR3 is TGTGCCAGCAGTTCTCGGGACAGGCGGAACACTGAAGCTTTCTTT. Amino acids: CASSSRDRRNTEAFF.

The genes are TRBV28 and TRBJ2-5, with D possibly TRBD2 on 6 matching bases. V lost 4 bases and J lost 4, with 19 bases in between. The germline CDR1 and CDR2 sequences are MDHEN and SYDVKM. The CDR3 totals 16 residues. DNA of the CDR3: TGTGCCAGCAGTTCCCCCGGGACGAGGGAGGTAGAGACCCAGTACTTC. Translation: CASSSPGTREVETQYF. The whole variable domain, filled in from reference TRBV28 and TRBJ2-5, reads DVKVTQSSRYLVKRTGEKVFLECVQDMDHENMFWYRQDPGLGLRLIYFSYDVKMKEKGDIPEGYSVSREKKERFSLILESASTNQTSMYLCASSSPGTREVETQYFGPGTRLLVL.

The V and J genes are TRBV29-1 and TRBJ2-7; 7 positions agree with TRBD2. The CDR3 covers 14 residues. Germline lookup yields CDR1 SQVTM and CDR2 ANQGSEA. Germline trimming cut 1 base from V and 0 bases from J; bases unmatched to any gene: 3. The CDR3 here is CSVEASSGSYEQYF. The CDR3 nucleotides are TGCAGCGTTGAAGCGTCTAGCGGCTCCTACGAGCAGTACTTC.

V usage is TRBV6-1 and J usage is TRBJ2-7; TRBD2 agrees at 12 bases. Germline V gene data show CDR1 as MNHNS and CDR2 as SASEGT. Trimming at V came to 4 bases and at J to 4 bases, leaving 8 bases not matched to a gene. This CDR3 comprises 16 residues. The CDR3 reads CASSGASGRASYEQYF. CDR3 in DNA: TGTGCCAGCAGTGGCGCTAGCGGGAGGGCCTCGTACGAGCAGTACTTC.

V usage is TRBV30 and J usage is TRBJ1-1; D is uncertain. CDR3 length equals 14 residues. Trimming stripped 0 bases from V and 0 bases from J, with 8 bases between. CDR1 and CDR2 from the germline V gene are GTSNPN and SVGIG (reference sequence). The CDR3 nucleotides read TGTGCCTGGAGTGTGGCGCAGGTGAACACTGAAGCTTTCTTT. Translating it yields CAWSVAQVNTEAFF. The variable domain in full, with the rest retrieved from reference TRBV30 and TRBJ1-1, is SQTIHQWPATLVQPVGSPLSLECTVEGTSNPNLYWYRQAAGRGLQLLFYSVGIGQISSEVPQNLSASRPQDRQFILSSKKLLLSDSGFYLCAWSVAQVNTEAFFGQGTRLTVV.

This rearrangement joins TRBV7-6 to TRBJ1-4; 7 bases fit TRBD1. With V trimmed by 3 bases and J by 2 bases, 6 bases remained unmatched. Germline assignment: CDR1 SGHVS and CDR2 FNYEAQ. The CDR3 covers 16 residues. The CDR3 DNA reads as TGTGCCAGCAGCTTGGGGCAGGGGGGCACTAATGAAAAACTGTTTTTT. Its translation is CASSLGQGGTNEKLFF. The full variable domain, completed using reference TRBV7-6 and TRBJ1-4, is GAGVSQSPRYKVTKRGQDVALRCDPISGHVSLYWYRQALGQGPEFLTYFNYEAQQDKSGLPNDRFSAERPEGSISTLTIQRTEQRDSAMYRCASSLGQGGTNEKLFFGSGTQLSVL.

The gene calls are TRBV5-1 and TRBJ2-5, with a weak D call TRBD1 (5 bases). V was clipped by 4 bases and J by 2 bases, with 15 bases between them. Germline V gene sequence: CDR1 SGHRS, CDR2 YFSETQ. The CDR3 has 15 residues. The DNA for the CDR3 is TGCGCCAGCAGCCGACAGTCGGCACAGCAAGAGACCCAGTACTTC. Protein product: CASSRQSAQQETQYF.

This clone has a handful of counts. The chain couples TRBV28 to TRBJ1-1; 7 positions agree with TRBD1. J lost 3 bases, V lost 8 bases, and 6 bases had no gene match. Germline values: CDR1 MDHEN, CDR2 SYDVKM. There are 13 residues in the CDR3. CDR3 in DNA: TGTGCCAGCTTCAGGGACAGAGACACTGAAGCTTTCTTT. Protein: CASFRDRDTEAFF. The full variable domain, completed using reference TRBV28 and TRBJ1-1, is DVKVTQSSRYLVKRTGEKVFLECVQDMDHENMFWYRQDPGLGLRLIYFSYDVKMKEKGDIPEGYSVSREKKERFSLILESASTNQTSMYLCASFRDRDTEAFFGQGTRLTVV.

The gene calls are TRBV27 and TRBJ1-4, with D possibly being TRBD1 (5 bases). The germline V gene has CDR1 MNHEY and CDR2 SMNVEV (reference sequence). Trimming left V 8 bases short and J 7 bases short, with 11 bases between. The CDR3 runs 12 residues. The CDR3 loop reads CASGTRVEKLFF. CDR3 nucleotides: TGTGCCAGCGGAACCAGGGTTGAAAAACTGTTTTTT.

This chain links TRBV29-1 with TRBJ1-2; TRBD1 is a possible D gene (5 bases). Germline assignment: CDR1 SQVTM and CDR2 ANQGSEA. The CDR3 runs to 17 residues. V lost 0 bases, J lost 2 bases, and 19 bases lay in between. The DNA of the CDR3 is TGCAGCGTTGAAGATCTGCCAGGGTCCGGGTCCAACTATGGCTACACCTTC. Translation: CSVEDLPGSGSNYGYTF.

The chain is built from TRBV6-4 and TRBJ2-1; D remains ambiguous. Trimming removed 0 bases from V and 3 bases from J, with 12 bases in between. The CDR3 has 16 residues. Germline CDR1 and CDR2: MRHNA and SNTAGT. The CDR3: CASSDSLSDFYNEQFF. The DNA of the CDR3 is TGTGCCAGCAGTGACTCACTAAGCGACTTCTACAATGAGCAGTTCTTC.

The rearrangement links TRBV30 to TRBJ1-1; 8 bases fit TRBD1. The J segment lost 1 base and the V segment lost 5 bases, leaving 3 bases of the junction unmatched. The CDR3 contains 13 residues. The germline V gene encodes CDR1 GTSNPN and CDR2 SVGIG (reference sequence). The CDR3 sequence is CAWGGQANTEAFF. DNA of the CDR3: TGTGCCTGGGGGGGACAGGCGAACACTGAAGCTTTCTTT.

The genes are TRBV6-1 and TRBJ2-5; D may correspond to TRBD1 or TRBD2 (5 bases each). The J call is doubtful: the DNA matches TRBJ2-7 better. The CDR3 is made up of 13 amino acids. The germline V gene encodes CDR1 MNHNS and CDR2 SASEGT. In nucleotides, the CDR3 is TGTGCCGTTCTGGGACGGGATTCCTACGAGCAGTACTTC. It encodes CAVLGRDSYEQYF.

This clone was counted a single time. J is TRBJ1-3 and V is TRBV28; D unresolved. The V gene's germline CDR1 is MDHEN and CDR2 SYDVKM. This CDR3 is built from 13 residues. The V end lost 5 bases, the J end lost 4 bases, and 9 bases lay between the germline ends. The CDR3 DNA reads TGTGCCAGCAGTCCCCGGCTCGGAAACACCATATATTTT. Translating it yields CASSPRLGNTIYF.